The T cell receptor (beta chain) under discussion was sequenced for a study of blood T cells in healthy people across ages (dated by TCRdb to about 2015). Looking at the study overall: In model experiments, template switching captured about one uniquely barcoded TCR beta cDNA molecule for every two T cells. The study measured age-related changes in TCR beta repertoire diversity using deep sequencing normalized with unique cDNA molecular identifiers. The donors were split into four age groups: young (average 16 years), middle-aged (about 40), aged (approximately 60) and long-lived (over 80). To avoid experimental bias, donors of different ages were randomly spread across the sequencing lanes. Two additional independent replicas of 1 million unique cDNA reads from the same blood draw were analyzed for two donors (one aged 18 to 30 and one aged 80 or older). The research as a whole found: Observed TCR beta diversity per million T cells fell roughly linearly with age, and a significant reduction was already apparent by age around 40. A strong correlation was found between observed TCR beta diversity and the percentage of naive T cells measured by flow cytometry. Because the CMV infection status of the donors was unknown, age-related changes in expanded clonotypes may potentially have been confounded. Conclusive comparison of naive and antigen-experienced compartments was prevented by the profiling of bulk unsorted PBMCs. Estimates of total diversity based on one million sequenced T cells were considered lower bounds and underestimates. Compared with the aged group, the long-lived group had more naive CD4+ T cells, fewer expanded clones and increased TCR diversity, suggesting age selection.

For this clonotype: No cognate antigen has been identified for it. Per-base quality was not reported, and no clone a single base away is much larger than it.

The donors were roughly 40 Caucasian individuals from Russia, aged roughly 6 to 100 years, who were systemically healthy. Ten milliliters of peripheral blood were drawn from each donor into EDTA-treated Vacutainer tubes. Ficoll-Paque density-gradient centrifugation was used to isolate PBMCs, with at least 7 million per sample. Trizol reagent was used to extract total RNA from PBMCs, with at least 5 micrograms per sample. For every donor, an aliquot of PBMCs went through flow cytometry to measure the percentages of naive CD45RAhigh/CD27high T cells. Libraries were made using 5' RACE. Sequencing was performed on an Illumina HiSeq 2500. The second PCR ran for about 6 to 12 cycles and used a J-beta primer mix along with a sample-barcoded 5' primer. A template-switch 5' adaptor carrying 12 random nucleotides introduced a unique molecular identifier onto each TCR beta cDNA molecule. At least 2.5 million CDR3-containing paired-end reads were obtained from each sample. First-strand cDNA synthesis was performed from all RNA using the Mint cDNA synthesis kit, with priming by a TRBC-specific oligonucleotide. All cDNA was treated with uracil-DNA glycosylase and then went through a first 18-cycle PCR with the universal primers M1SS and BC2_uni_R. As for how the authors treated the data: Normalization of each sample was performed by random selection of 1 million high-quality reads, each carrying a distinct molecular identifier. Instead of being binned into consensus sequences, reads that shared molecular identifiers were thrown out. MiTCR, set to a Q25 quality threshold and the strictest error-elimination algorithm, was used for CDR3 identification, clonotype clustering and error correction. A nonparametric unseen species model with Euler transformation was used to estimate a lower bound on total TCR beta diversity. In TCRdb, the public reads were trimmed at Q25 with fastp and aligned with MiXCR, with productive beta chains retained. Each entry is one CDR3 protein sequence, shown with its most common DNA and genes. TCRdb, rather than the study authors, made the V and J calls. Counted in this sample were about 1.7 million distinct CDR3 sequences; approximately 30% of them appeared once. 7.7% of the sample is in the top ten clones.

The germline V gene (reference sequence) specifies SGHNT as CDR1 and YYREEE as CDR2. Including cysteine and phenylalanine, the CDR3 has 15 amino acids. Only the CDR3 DNA is retained, 45 bases long and in frame from the first base. The trim is 5 bases for V and 7 bases for J, with a gap of 16 bases between the germline ends. The sequencing sample was made of blood. This clonotype was obtained from a woman under 40 in good health. The V and J genes are TRBV5-4 and TRBJ1-6; TRBD1 is a weak D gene call, 6 bases matching. The DNA sequence follows: TGTGCCAGCAGAAGGAGAGGGGGGAGCAATTCACCCCTCCACTTT. This translates into CASRRRGGSNSPLHF.